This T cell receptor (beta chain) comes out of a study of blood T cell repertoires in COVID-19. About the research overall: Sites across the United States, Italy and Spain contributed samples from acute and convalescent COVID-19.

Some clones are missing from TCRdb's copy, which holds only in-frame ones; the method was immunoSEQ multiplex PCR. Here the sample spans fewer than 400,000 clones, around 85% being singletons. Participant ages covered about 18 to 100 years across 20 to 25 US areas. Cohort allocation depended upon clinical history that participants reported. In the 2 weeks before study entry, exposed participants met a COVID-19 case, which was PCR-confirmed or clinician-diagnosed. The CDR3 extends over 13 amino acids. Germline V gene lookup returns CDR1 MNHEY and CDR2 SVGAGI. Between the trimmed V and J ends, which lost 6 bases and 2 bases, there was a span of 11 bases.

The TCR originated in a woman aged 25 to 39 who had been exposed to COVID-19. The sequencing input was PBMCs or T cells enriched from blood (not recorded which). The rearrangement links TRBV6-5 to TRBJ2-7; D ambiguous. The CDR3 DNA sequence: TGTGCCAGCAGCTATGACGGAGCCTACGAGCAGTACTTC. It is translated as CASSYDGAYEQYF.